The present entry profiles one T cell receptor (beta chain) with its context. Its antigen remains unidentified. Germline V gene data show CDR1 as MDHEN and CDR2 as SYDVKM. The CDR3 is 14 residues long. The V gene end was trimmed by 2 bases and the J gene end by 9 bases; junction bases not matched to a gene: 6. This specimen comes from a study of cytomegalovirus exposure and HLA in healthy donors. Across the study: Assignment to the Caucasian-associated ancestry cluster applied to approximately 79% of the approximately 420 genotyped donors. Findings and caveats of the study: Published work reported that the classifier diagnosed cytomegalovirus status with high specificity and sensitivity.

PCR was performed using 60 Vbeta and 13 Jbeta primers. TCRdb's table, derived via immunoSEQ multiplex PCR, lists solely in-frame clones and lacks some. The table records over 150,000 clones, around 75% of them present only once. The clonotype comes from a woman in her 30s in good health and CMV-seropositive. Sequenced sample: PBMCs. The chain couples TRBV28 to TRBJ2-3; 9 bases align to TRBD2. The CDR3 reads CASSLAGGPETQYF. In DNA, the CDR3 is TGTGCCAGCAGTTTAGCGGGAGGGCCCGAGACGCAGTATTTT.